The 32 T cell receptor beta chains below all came from one sample that was sequenced in a study of cytomegalovirus exposure and HLA in healthy donors. The PCR ran on 60 Vbeta and 13 Jbeta primers. Assay used: immunoSEQ multiplex PCR; TCRdb lists only in-frame clones, some missing. The sample contains about 140,000 clones, 82% of which appear only once. Source material: PBMCs. The receptors were sampled from a woman aged 55 to 70 in good health and CMV-seropositive.

V usage is TRBV27 and J usage is TRBJ1-2, with 8 nucleotides matching TRBD1. The J segment lost 6 bases and the V segment lost 5 bases, leaving 5 bases of the junction unmatched. The CDR3 runs to 13 residues. Germline assignment: CDR1 MNHEY and CDR2 SMNVEV (reference sequence). This chain's CDR3 is CASSGQGSHGYTF. The CDR3 DNA follows: TGTGCCAGCAGTGGACAGGGCAGCCATGGCTACACCTTC.

V and J are TRBV12-2 and TRBJ2-7; the table's D call, TRBD1, has no DNA check behind it. TRBV12-2 is a pseudogene locus. The CDR3 totals 15 residues. CDR3 bases: TGTGCAAGTCGCTTCCCTACAGGGATGTGGAACGAGCAGTACTTC. Its translation is CASRFPTGMWNEQYF.

V is TRBV7-9 and J is TRBJ2-2; 8 bases match TRBD1. V lost 4 bases and J lost 4; bases outside the gene matches: 5. CDR1 SEHNR and CDR2 FQNEAQ come from the germline V gene (reference sequence). The CDR3 runs to 15 residues. CDR3 residues: CASSSFTGGTGELFF. The CDR3 bases are TGTGCCAGCAGCTCGTTCACAGGGGGCACCGGGGAGCTGTTTTTT.

This rearrangement joins TRBV28 to TRBJ2-7; 7 bases are shared with TRBD1. V lost 8 bases, J lost 2 bases, and 15 bases stayed unmatched. Germline V gene data show CDR1 as MDHEN and CDR2 as SYDVKM. The CDR3 is 16 residues long. The CDR3: CASVRSGGQGAYEQYF. For the CDR3, the DNA is TGTGCCAGCGTTCGATCCGGCGGGCAGGGGGCCTACGAGCAGTACTTC.

The rearrangement joins TRBV29-1 to TRBJ1-2; tentative D call: TRBD1 (5 bases). Per the germline V gene, CDR1 is SQVTM and CDR2 is ANQGSEA. There are 12 residues in the CDR3. Trimming took off 4 bases at V and 7 bases at J, with 13 bases between the two ends. For the CDR3, the DNA is TGCAGCGTTGGGGTAAGGGGCGGTGGCTACACCTTC. This codes for CSVGVRGGGYTF.

V usage is TRBV30 and J usage is TRBJ2-5, with TRBD1 matching 7 bases. V dropped 2 bases and J dropped 5; count of bases not matched to a gene: 11. This CDR3 comprises 15 residues. From germline, CDR1 is GTSNPN and CDR2 SVGIG (reference sequence). Written as DNA, the CDR3 is TGTGCCTGGAGTAAGAGTGAGGGGGCATGGGAGACCCAGTACTTC. Encoded protein: CAWSKSEGAWETQYF. The full variable domain, with the rest looked up from reference TRBV30 and TRBJ2-5, is SQTIHQWPATLVQPVGSPLSLECTVEGTSNPNLYWYRQAAGRGLQLLFYSVGIGQISSEVPQNLSASRPQDRQFILSSKKLLLSDSGFYLCAWSKSEGAWETQYFGPGTRLLVL.

The V call is TRBV5-8, the J call TRBJ2-1, with 12 positions matching TRBD1. V lost 4 bases to trimming and J lost 12 bases; unmatched junction nucleotides: 11. This CDR3 has 15 amino acids. The germline V gene encodes CDR1 SGHTS and CDR2 YDEGEE. CDR3 loop: CASSASRDRGLGQFF. As DNA, the CDR3 is TGTGCCAGCAGCGCGTCCCGGGACAGGGGGCTCGGGCAGTTCTTC.

This clone was detected only a few times. The gene calls are TRBV7-3 and TRBJ2-3; D ambiguous. The CDR3 sequence is 14 residues long. In germline, CDR1 is SGHTA, CDR2 FQGTGA. The V and J ends lost 3 bases and 0 bases respectively, with 7 bases between them. DNA of the CDR3: TGTGCCAGCAGCTTGCTAGGTAGCACAGATACGCAGTATTTT. This translates into CASSLLGSTDTQYF.

The chain joins TRBV7-2 to TRBJ1-1, with 8 bases matching TRBD1. The V gene end was trimmed by 5 bases and the J gene end by 1 base; junction bases not matched to a gene: 9. The CDR3 runs to 16 residues. Germline CDR1 is SGHTA and CDR2 is FQGNSA. Written as DNA, the CDR3 is TGTGCCAGCAGCCCCCGGGACAGGACCTCGAACACTGAAGCTTTCTTT. Residues: CASSPRDRTSNTEAFF.

In its sample, this clone was seen once. CDR3 sequence reads: CASSDQGYSYGYTF. In DNA, the CDR3 is TGTGCCAGCAGCGACCAGGGGTACAGCTATGGCTACACCTTC. The chain carries TRBV7-9 and TRBJ1-2, with D possibly TRBD1 on 6 matching bases. There are 14 residues in the CDR3. Germline loops: CDR1 SEHNR, CDR2 FQNEAQ (reference sequence). The V gene lost 5 bases and the J gene lost 4 bases, with 14 bases spanning the gap.

The chain combines TRBV5-4 with TRBJ2-5; TRBD1 agrees at 9 bases. The CDR3 runs 13 residues. Trimming at V came to 3 bases and at J to 4 bases, leaving 1 base not matched to a gene. Germline V gene data show CDR1 as SGHNT and CDR2 as YYREEE (reference sequence). In DNA form, the CDR3 reads TGTGCCAGCAGCTCGGACAGGGGAGAGACCCAGTACTTC. Translated, it gives CASSSDRGETQYF.

Details on this clone: Its ends do not fully match the called genes, so a read error is possible. V usage is TRBV13 and J usage is TRBJ2-2, with D possibly TRBD1 on 6 matching bases. This CDR3 has 15 amino acids. Germline V gene sequence: CDR1 PRHDT, CDR2 FYEKMQ (reference sequence). CDR3 loop: CASTLQGDYTGELFF. The CDR3 DNA follows: TGTGCCAGCACCTTACAGGGCGATTACACCGGGGAGCTGTTTTTT.

The CDR3 region has the DNA TGTGCCAGCCTGGCACTAGCCTCTGGGGCCAACGTCCTGACTTTC. Amino acid sequence: CASLALASGANVLTF. The chain joins TRBV2 to TRBJ2-6; possibly TRBD2 for D (6 bases). There are 15 residues in the CDR3. The V gene's germline CDR1 is SNHLY and CDR2 FYNNEI. Trimming cost V 8 bases and J 0 bases, with 11 bases left between them.

This clone has just one count. The rearrangement links TRBV5-1 to TRBJ2-1; the D gene is possibly TRBD1 (6 bases). The CDR3 contains 16 residues. V was pared by 3 bases and J by 3 bases, with 16 bases between. Germline V gene sequence: CDR1 SGHRS, CDR2 YFSETQ. Written as DNA, the CDR3 is TGCGCCAGCAGCTCAGGGGCGGCGCGGAGCTACAATGAGCAGTTCTTC. It codes for CASSSGAARSYNEQFF.

The CDR3 DNA sequence: TGTGCCAGCAGTGACCCCCCGGGGGGAAACACTGAAGCTTTCTTT. Protein sequence: CASSDPPGGNTEAFF. The rearrangement links TRBV2 to TRBJ1-1; tentative D call: TRBD1 (5 bases). V shed 3 bases and J shed 2 bases, with 13 bases lying between them. The CDR3 sequence is 15 residues long. From germline, CDR1 is SNHLY and CDR2 FYNNEI. The whole variable domain, remainder taken from reference TRBV2 and TRBJ1-1, is EPEVTQTPSHQVTQMGQEVILRCVPISNHLYFYWYRQILGQKVEFLVSFYNNEISEKSEIFDDQFSVERPDGSNFTLKIRSTKLEDSAMYFCASSDPPGGNTEAFFGQGTRLTVV.

This clone was seen only a few times. This chain connects TRBV30 to TRBJ2-3; TRBD2 agrees at 12 bases. Germline trimming cut 4 bases from V and 0 bases from J; bases unmatched to any gene: 5. Germline V gene lookup returns CDR1 GTSNPN and CDR2 SVGIG (reference sequence). This CDR3 spans 16 amino acids. CDR3 residues: CAWTSGRGASTDTQYF. CDR3 DNA sequence: TGTGCCTGGACTAGCGGGAGGGGTGCTAGCACAGATACGCAGTATTTT. Combining the CDR3 with reference TRBV30 and TRBJ2-3 gives the whole variable domain SQTIHQWPATLVQPVGSPLSLECTVEGTSNPNLYWYRQAAGRGLQLLFYSVGIGQISSEVPQNLSASRPQDRQFILSSKKLLLSDSGFYLCAWTSGRGASTDTQYFGPGTRLTVL.

V usage is TRBV6-4 and J usage is TRBJ2-2, with 9 bases aligning to TRBD2. The CDR3 extends over 15 amino acids. V was pared by 0 bases and J by 6 bases, with 2 bases of the junction left unmatched. Germline lookup yields CDR1 MRHNA and CDR2 SNTAGT. CDR3 loop: CASSDSAGGPGELFF. The DNA for the CDR3 is TGTGCCAGCAGTGACTCTGCGGGAGGGCCCGGGGAGCTGTTTTTT.

The V call is TRBV7-8, the J call TRBJ1-2; D not resolved. The CDR3 sequence is 13 residues long. CDR1 is SGHVS and CDR2 is FQNEAQ in the germline V gene. With 6 bases removed from V and 4 bases from J, the gap between germline ends came to 12 bases. Written as DNA, the CDR3 is TGTGCCAGCAGTGAACAGTGGGCCTATGGCTACACCTTC. Protein sequence: CASSEQWAYGYTF.

The J gene is TRBJ2-3, the V gene TRBV4-1; 8 nucleotides align to TRBD2. J lost 2 bases, V lost 1 base, and 11 bases had no gene match. Per the germline V gene, CDR1 is MGHRA and CDR2 is YSYEKL. The CDR3 is made up of 18 amino acids. The CDR3 DNA is TGCGCCAGCAGCCAAGTCCTTGGCGGGAGGTTAGCCACAGATACGCAGTATTTT. It codes for CASSQVLGGRLATDTQYF.

This chain's CDR3 is CASSQGLAGGNNEQFF. The CDR3, as DNA: TGCGCCAGCAGCCAAGGGTTAGCGGGAGGGAACAATGAGCAGTTCTTC. V usage is TRBV4-3 and J usage is TRBJ2-1, with 11 bases matching TRBD2. Germline trimming cut 1 base from V and 5 bases from J; bases unmatched to any gene: 4. CDR1 LGHNA and CDR2 YSLEER come from the germline V gene. The CDR3 runs to 16 residues.

This clone was seen a single time. V is TRBV5-1 and J is TRBJ2-3, with D tentatively TRBD2 (6 bases). There are 15 residues in the CDR3. CDR1 is SGHRS and CDR2 is YFSETQ in the germline V gene. V lost 2 bases, J lost 1 base, and 11 bases lay in between. CDR3 DNA: TGCGCCAGCAGCTTATCCGGGACTCGCACAGATACGCAGTATTTT. Protein sequence: CASSLSGTRTDTQYF.

The chain employs TRBV28 and TRBJ2-7; perhaps TRBD1 as D (5 bases). V was shortened by 6 bases and J by 3 bases, with 12 bases between the two germline ends. The CDR3 loop spans 13 amino acids. Per germline, CDR1 MDHEN and CDR2 SYDVKM. The CDR3 DNA reads TGTGCCAGCAGGGGGTCAGGGCACTACGAGCAGTACTTC. Amino acids: CASRGSGHYEQYF.

The chain links TRBV7-3 to TRBJ2-1; the D gene is possibly TRBD2 (5 bases). Germline lookup yields CDR1 SGHTA and CDR2 FQGTGA. V lost 2 bases and J lost 7, with 12 bases in between. The length of the CDR3 is 14 residues. CDR3 protein: CASSLSGVGNEQFF. The CDR3 DNA follows: TGTGCCAGCAGCTTATCCGGGGTCGGGAATGAGCAGTTCTTC.

The chain carries TRBV5-6 and TRBJ2-1; D possibly corresponds to TRBD1 (5 bases). The CDR3 has 14 amino acids. Germline V gene sequence: CDR1 SGHDT, CDR2 YYEEEE. Trimming took 1 base from V and 5 from J, leaving 10 bases between them. The CDR3 loop is CASSLYRGDNEQFF. The CDR3 coding sequence is TGTGCCAGCAGCTTGTATAGGGGTGACAATGAGCAGTTCTTC.

This chain links TRBV25-1 with TRBJ2-1; 15 nucleotides align to TRBD2. The CDR3 covers 17 residues. Germline V CDR1 and CDR2: MGHDK, SYGVNS. V dropped 3 bases and J dropped 8; count of bases not matched to a gene: 8. CDR3 coding DNA: TGTGCCAGCAGTGATCTAGGGACTAGCGGGAGGTACTATGAGCAGTTCTTC. It translates to CASSDLGTSGRYYEQFF.

The chain employs TRBV28 and TRBJ1-1, with D possibly TRBD1 on 6 matching bases. The germline V gene has CDR1 MDHEN and CDR2 SYDVKM. Trimming took off 7 bases at V and 0 bases at J, with 12 bases between the two ends. The CDR3 totals 14 residues. CDR3 residues: CASIPGHLNTEAFF. CDR3 coding DNA: TGTGCCAGCATCCCGGGACACCTGAACACTGAAGCTTTCTTT. Filled out from reference TRBV28 and TRBJ1-1, the complete variable domain reads DVKVTQSSRYLVKRTGEKVFLECVQDMDHENMFWYRQDPGLGLRLIYFSYDVKMKEKGDIPEGYSVSREKKERFSLILESASTNQTSMYLCASIPGHLNTEAFFGQGTRLTVV.

The chain employs TRBV15 and TRBJ2-7, with TRBD2 matching over 10 bases. The CDR3 totals 17 residues. CDR1 and CDR2 (germline): LNHNV, YYDKDF (reference sequence). V was pared by 1 base and J by 3 bases, with 9 bases of the junction left unmatched. CDR3 bases: TGTGCCACCAGCAGAGGGGTAGCGGGAGGTGGGAGCTACGAGCAGTACTTC. Its protein product is CATSRGVAGGGSYEQYF.

The chain couples TRBV6-1 to TRBJ1-5, with unresolved D. The length of the CDR3 is 15 residues. Trimming cost V 6 bases and J 0 bases, with 12 bases left between them. The germline V gene has CDR1 MNHNS and CDR2 SASEGT. The CDR3 sequence is CASREGLYSNQPQHF. The CDR3, as DNA: TGTGCCAGCAGGGAGGGTTTATATAGCAATCAGCCCCAGCATTTT.

The chain recombines TRBV5-1 with TRBJ2-1, with 9 bases fitting TRBD2. J was trimmed by 10 bases and V by 0 bases; bases with no gene match: 2. Per the germline V gene, CDR1 is SGHRS and CDR2 is YFSETQ. This CDR3 has 13 residues. CDR3 DNA: TGCGCCAGCAGCTTGGGACTAGCGGCCGAGCAGTTCTTC. Its translation: CASSLGLAAEQFF.

V gene TRBV7-8 combines with J gene TRBJ2-3; the D gene is possibly TRBD2 (6 bases). The CDR3 spans 16 residues. The germline V gene encodes CDR1 SGHVS and CDR2 FQNEAQ. V lost 2 bases and J 4 bases, leaving 16 bases between the germline ends. The CDR3 reads CASSLPTGEWADTQYF. DNA for the CDR3: TGTGCCAGCAGCTTACCTACGGGGGAATGGGCAGATACGCAGTATTTT.

V gene TRBV28 combines with J gene TRBJ2-3; D is ambiguous. Germline values: CDR1 MDHEN, CDR2 SYDVKM. V lost 10 bases and J 8 bases, leaving 22 bases between the germline ends. This CDR3 is 14 amino acids long. The CDR3 DNA is TGTGCCACTTCGAAGATGTCCGGCGGCGGTACGCAGTATTTT. It translates to CATSKMSGGGTQYF.

The rearrangement joins TRBV21-1 to TRBJ1-1. TRBV21-1 has pseudogene status. The CDR3 is 12 residues long. The CDR3, as DNA: TGTGCCAGCCCCGAGTTCGGCACTGAAGCTTTCTTT. It translates to CASPEFGTEAFF.